This TCR beta chain was retrieved from a study of cytotoxic CD8 clonotypes in ibrutinib-treated CLL. Study conclusions and caveats: Baseline-level clonality went beyond age-matched healthy donors and moved in step with circulating CD8+ T-cell counts. The clonality rise at ibrutinib response reflected private clonotype expansion.

The ends were cut back, 2 bases at V and 4 bases at J, with 9 bases in the middle. The CDR3 is 13 residues long. Germline V gives CDR1 KGHSH, CDR2 LQKENI. As concerns this clone: Its specificity is not known.

A 1 in 200,000 to 1 in 1 million T cell depth was the sequencing target. The protocol was immunoSEQ multiplex PCR, while the TCRdb copy is restricted to in-frame clones and leaves out a portion. The table shows roughly 170,000 clones, with more than 80% occurring only once. The chain joins TRBV18 to TRBJ2-7, with D uncertain. The receptor comes from a human donor with chronic lymphocytic leukemia. The sample here was PBMCs, taken after 24 months of ibrutinib treatment. The CDR3 spells CASSPEQLYEQYF. The CDR3 coding sequence is TGTGCCAGCTCACCAGAACAGTTATACGAGCAGTACTTC.